This TCR beta chain derives from a study of blood T cells in healthy people across ages. For this clonotype: The target antigen is unknown.

Looked up from germline, CDR1 is DFQATT and CDR2 is SNEGSKA (reference sequence). This CDR3 spans 12 amino acids. V shed 5 bases and J shed 8 bases, with 15 bases lying between them. Study results and limitations: A strong correlation was seen between TCR beta diversity and naive T cell percentage.

Primed by a sample-barcoded 5' primer and a J-beta primer mix, a second PCR proceeded for roughly 7 to 11 cycles. Each CDR3 protein gets one entry after TCRdb re-called the 5' RACE reads with MiXCR. Among over 550,000 distinct CDR3 sequences listed, around 31% were seen once. This chain links TRBV20-1 with TRBJ1-1; D may be TRBD1 (5 bases). Material: blood. The source is a woman of 80 years or more in good health. The CDR3 sequence: CSAWDPPTEAFF. The CDR3 nucleotides read TGCAGTGCTTGGGACCCACCGACCGAAGCTTTCTTT.